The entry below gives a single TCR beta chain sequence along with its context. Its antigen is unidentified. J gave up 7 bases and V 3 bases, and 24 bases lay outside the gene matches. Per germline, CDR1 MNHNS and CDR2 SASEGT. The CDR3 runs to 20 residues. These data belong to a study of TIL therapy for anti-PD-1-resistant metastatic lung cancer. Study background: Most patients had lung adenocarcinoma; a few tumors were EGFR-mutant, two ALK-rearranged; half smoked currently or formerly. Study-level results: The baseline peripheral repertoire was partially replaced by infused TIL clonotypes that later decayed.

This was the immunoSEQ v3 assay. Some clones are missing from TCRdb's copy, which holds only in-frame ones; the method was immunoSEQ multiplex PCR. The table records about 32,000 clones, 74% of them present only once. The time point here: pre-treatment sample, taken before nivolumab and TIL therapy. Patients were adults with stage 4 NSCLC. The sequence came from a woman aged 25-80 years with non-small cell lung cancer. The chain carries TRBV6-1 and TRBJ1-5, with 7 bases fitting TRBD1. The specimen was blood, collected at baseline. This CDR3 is CASSEAGGDFDRWGWQPQHF. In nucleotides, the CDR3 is TGTGCCAGCAGTGAGGCAGGGGGGGATTTCGACAGGTGGGGTTGGCAGCCCCAGCATTTT.